The 25 T cell receptor beta chains below come from one sample, sequenced in a study of PD-L1 blockade in urothelial cancer. Clones were read by immunoSEQ multiplex PCR, and TCRdb kept only the in-frame ones, dropping some. The sample contains 90,000 to 120,000 clones, approximately 91% of which appear only once. The sequenced sample was PBMCs, obtained around atezolizumab (anti-PD-L1) treatment. These receptors all stem from a woman aged 80 or over with urothelial cancer.

The chain employs TRBV6-5 and TRBJ2-7; 9 bases agree with TRBD2. This CDR3 comprises 15 residues. The ends lost 6 bases at V and 2 bases at J; junction bases unmatched: 8. Looked up from germline, CDR1 is MNHEY and CDR2 is SVGAGI. The CDR3 DNA reads as TGTGCCAGCAGCCTCGGAGTAGCGGGGGCCTACGAGCAGTACTTC. The encoded protein is CASSLGVAGAYEQYF.

In this sample, this clone turned up once. The rearrangement links TRBV11-2 to TRBJ2-5, with D possibly matching TRBD2 (6 bases). CDR1 and CDR2 (germline): SGHAT, FQNNGV. Trimming removed 5 bases from V and 2 bases from J, with 15 bases in between. The CDR3 spans 15 residues. Here the CDR3 DNA reads TGTGCCAGCAGCATTGAGCGGGTCCGGCAAGAGACCCAGTACTTC. Its translation is CASSIERVRQETQYF.

J is TRBJ2-7 and V is TRBV14; D unclear. The V gene lost 0 bases and the J gene lost 6 bases, with 12 bases spanning the gap. Germline loops: CDR1 SGHDN, CDR2 FVKESK. The CDR3 has 14 amino acids. CDR3 in DNA: TGTGCCAGCAGCCAAGATTGGCAGTCGGGCGAGCAGTACTTC. Translating gives CASSQDWQSGEQYF.

V usage is TRBV9 and J usage is TRBJ2-1; 8 positions match TRBD2. The V and J ends lost 0 bases and 3 bases, in that order; junction bases with no gene match: 8. The CDR3 length is 17 residues. CDR1 is SGDLS, CDR2 YYNGEE, per germline. The CDR3 sequence: CASSVDGASGFYNEQFF. DNA of the CDR3: TGTGCCAGCAGCGTAGACGGGGCTAGCGGGTTCTACAATGAGCAGTTCTTC.

This CDR3 is CASSDSGPLEQYF. Here the CDR3 DNA reads TGCGCCAGCAGTGACTCGGGTCCCCTCGAGCAGTACTTC. The gene calls are TRBV10-1 and TRBJ2-7; D unresolved. Germline V CDR1 and CDR2: WNHNN, SYGVQD (reference sequence). Trimming took 3 bases from V and 6 from J, leaving 12 bases between them. CDR3 length: 13 amino acids.

The J gene is TRBJ1-5, the V gene TRBV19; 8 bases fit TRBD1. CDR1 and CDR2 (germline): LNHDA, SQIVND (reference sequence). The length of the CDR3 is 17 residues. V shed 5 bases, J shed 0 bases, and the junction held 9 bases outside the gene matches. CDR3 DNA: TGTGCCAGTAGTGGACGGACAGGGAGGTATAGCAATCAGCCCCAGCATTTT. It codes for CASSGRTGRYSNQPQHF.

The table lists this clone with a few counts. The CDR3 DNA reads TGTGCCAGTAGTATAGATCTACAGGATCCCGGGACTAGAGCAGATACGCAGTATTTT. This gives the protein CASSIDLQDPGTRADTQYF. The rearrangement joins TRBV19 to TRBJ2-3, with 8 bases lining up with TRBD2. The germline V gene encodes CDR1 LNHDA and CDR2 SQIVND (reference sequence). After removal of 0 bases from V and 4 bases from J, the junction contained 15 bases not matched to a gene. CDR3 length: 19 amino acids.

The genes are TRBV29-1 and TRBJ2-3; 9 bases align to TRBD1. In germline, CDR1 is SQVTM, CDR2 ANQGSEA. This CDR3 contains 14 residues. V shed 6 bases, J shed 5 bases, and the junction held 9 bases outside the gene matches. CDR3 loop: CSVLDRGWGDTQYF. CDR3 coding DNA: TGCAGCGTCCTGGACAGGGGATGGGGAGATACGCAGTATTTT.

The V and J genes are TRBV6-5 and TRBJ1-5; 7 bases align to TRBD1. V trimming: 5 bases; J trimming: 6 bases; junction bases outside the gene matches: 10. This CDR3 has 15 amino acids. Germline lookup yields CDR1 MNHEY and CDR2 SVGAGI. CDR3 bases: TGTGCCAGCAGTAGGGGGCGGGGAGTCGCTCAGCCCCAGCATTTT. Protein: CASSRGRGVAQPQHF.

For the CDR3, the DNA is TGTGCCTGGAGCCGCCGTGTGGGCCGTCGGGAGGGCACTGAAGCTTTCTTT. The encoded protein is CAWSRRVGRREGTEAFF. The J gene is TRBJ1-1, the V gene TRBV30; D is ambiguous. Trimming took off 3 bases at V and 4 bases at J, with 24 bases between the two ends. Germline V gene lookup returns CDR1 GTSNPN and CDR2 SVGIG (reference sequence). The CDR3 loop spans 17 amino acids.

The chain links TRBV28 to TRBJ2-1; possible D gene TRBD1, 6 bases. Germline V gene sequence: CDR1 MDHEN, CDR2 SYDVKM. The V and J ends lost 5 bases and 12 bases respectively, with 14 bases between them. The CDR3 has 12 residues. Here the CDR3 DNA reads TGTGCCAGCAGTGCAACAGGGTTGTCGCAGTTCTTC. It yields the protein CASSATGLSQFF.

The chain uses TRBV7-8 and TRBJ1-1, with a weak D call TRBD1 (6 bases). The CDR3 is 15 residues long. Trimming took 1 base from V and 8 from J, leaving 17 bases between them. Germline V gives CDR1 SGHVS, CDR2 FQNEAQ. The CDR3 protein is CASSLGSGRGIEAFF. In DNA form, the CDR3 reads TGTGCCAGCAGCTTAGGGTCTGGCAGGGGAATCGAAGCTTTCTTT.

The chain carries TRBV27 and TRBJ2-1, with 9 bases that match TRBD2. Germline CDR1 reads MNHEY; CDR2 reads SMNVEV (reference sequence). Trimming cost V 5 bases and J 7 bases; bases outside gene matches: 12. The CDR3 is 16 amino acids. The CDR3 DNA is TGTGCCAGCAGTCCTGAAGGGGCGGGAGGGTGGAATGAGCAGTTCTTC. Translation gives CASSPEGAGGWNEQFF.

The chain links TRBV6-5 to TRBJ1-4, with D possibly TRBD1 on 6 matching bases. This CDR3 spans 15 amino acids. The germline V and J ends were trimmed by 6 bases and 8 bases, with 19 bases remaining between them. Germline V gives CDR1 MNHEY, CDR2 SVGAGI. CDR3 sequence reads: CASSPGTRGREKLFF. CDR3 DNA sequence: TGTGCCAGCAGCCCAGGGACACGGGGAAGGGAAAAACTGTTTTTT.

This clone was counted once. V gene TRBV2 combines with J gene TRBJ2-5; 9 bases agree with TRBD2. This CDR3 is 15 amino acids long. V gave up 4 bases and J gave up 4 bases; unmatched junction bases: 7. Germline V gene sequence: CDR1 SNHLY, CDR2 FYNNEI. The CDR3 DNA sequence: TGTGCCAGCAGTGCGGCGGGAGGGTCCCGAGAGACCCAGTACTTC. As protein: CASSAAGGSRETQYF.

The chain joins TRBV12-5 to TRBJ2-1, with 12 bases that match TRBD2. Trimming cost V 7 bases and J 0 bases; bases outside gene matches: 10. Germline V lookup: CDR1 LGHNT, CDR2 FRNRAP. The CDR3 spans 18 residues. The CDR3 spells CASAPRTSGMISYNEQFF. Written as DNA, the CDR3 is TGTGCTAGTGCCCCCAGGACTAGCGGGATGATCTCCTACAATGAGCAGTTCTTC.

J is TRBJ1-2 and V is TRBV28; TRBD1 agrees at 7 bases. The CDR3 loop spans 14 amino acids. Germline V lookup: CDR1 MDHEN, CDR2 SYDVKM. Trimming at V came to 5 bases and at J to 4 bases, leaving 7 bases not matched to a gene. The chain's CDR3 is CASSGAGGSYGYTF. The CDR3 DNA sequence: TGTGCCAGCAGTGGGGCAGGGGGAAGCTATGGCTACACCTTC.

The chain recombines TRBV19 with TRBJ2-7; 7 bases agree with TRBD1. V lost 4 bases, J lost 2 bases, and 14 bases stayed unmatched. CDR1 is LNHDA, CDR2 SQIVND, per germline (reference sequence). The CDR3 totals 17 residues. The CDR3 DNA follows: TGTGCCAGTAGTAATACATTGGGCCGGGACAGAGCCTACGAGCAGTACTTC. Its translation: CASSNTLGRDRAYEQYF.

V gene TRBV10-3 combines with J gene TRBJ1-1; TRBD1 agrees at 7 bases. In germline, CDR1 is ENHRY, CDR2 SYGVKD. The CDR3 is made up of 14 amino acids. V was clipped by 4 bases and J by 3 bases; unmatched bases: 5. The CDR3 DNA sequence: TGTGCCATCAGTGTGGTGGGGACAGACACTGAAGCTTTCTTT. This gives the protein CAISVVGTDTEAFF.

This clone was seen just once. The CDR3 loop is CATSRDVGGQNEQFF. In DNA, the CDR3 is TGTGCCACCAGCAGAGATGTCGGGGGACAGAATGAGCAGTTCTTC. This chain uses TRBV15 with TRBJ2-1; tentatively, D is TRBD1 (7 bases). The germline V gene encodes CDR1 LNHNV and CDR2 YYDKDF (reference sequence). The ends were cut back, 0 bases at V and 7 bases at J, with 13 bases in the middle. This CDR3 spans 15 amino acids.

V usage is TRBV9 and J usage is TRBJ1-1; D is unresolved. Trimming stripped 0 bases from V and 7 bases from J, with 13 bases between. The germline gives CDR1 SGDLS, CDR2 YYNGEE. CDR3 length: 14 residues. The CDR3 spells CASSVGEAQSEAFF. CDR3 sequence (DNA): TGTGCCAGCAGCGTAGGCGAGGCCCAGAGTGAAGCTTTCTTT.

This clone was picked up one time. This chain's CDR3 is CASSIKGHKNTEAFF. The DNA of the CDR3 is TGTGCCAGTAGTATTAAGGGACACAAGAACACTGAAGCTTTCTTT. V usage is TRBV19 and J usage is TRBJ1-1; a possible D gene is TRBD1 (6 bases). Germline V CDR1 and CDR2: LNHDA, SQIVND (reference sequence). V was trimmed by 3 bases and J by 1 base, leaving 12 bases between them. There are 15 residues in the CDR3.

As for this clone: This sample includes further DNA sequences coding for the same CDR3. This rearrangement joins TRBV5-1 to TRBJ1-5; no definite D call. Germline CDR1 SGHRS, CDR2 YFSETQ. V was clipped by 0 bases and J by 1 base, with 5 bases between them. There are 14 residues in the CDR3. CDR3 sequence: CASSLGQSNQPQHF. The CDR3 DNA reads TGCGCCAGCAGCTTGGGGCAGAGCAATCAGCCCCAGCATTTT.

V is TRBV28 and J is TRBJ2-1, with D maybe TRBD2 (7 bases). With 5 bases removed from V and 13 bases from J, the gap between germline ends came to 18 bases. The V gene's germline CDR1 is MDHEN and CDR2 SYDVKM. This CDR3 contains 13 residues. The CDR3 region has the DNA TGTGCCAGCAGTGCACGAGCAGGGGAGGGTCAGTTCTTC. Translated, it gives CASSARAGEGQFF.

V gene TRBV4-1 combines with J gene TRBJ1-2; 7 bases map to TRBD1. CDR1 and CDR2 (germline): MGHRA, YSYEKL. V lost 1 base and J lost 6; bases outside the gene matches: 14. The CDR3 is 17 amino acids. The CDR3 DNA sequence: TGCGCCAGCAGCCAAGCGATTAGTAAGGGGGCGATGAATGGCTACACCTTC. It is translated as CASSQAISKGAMNGYTF.